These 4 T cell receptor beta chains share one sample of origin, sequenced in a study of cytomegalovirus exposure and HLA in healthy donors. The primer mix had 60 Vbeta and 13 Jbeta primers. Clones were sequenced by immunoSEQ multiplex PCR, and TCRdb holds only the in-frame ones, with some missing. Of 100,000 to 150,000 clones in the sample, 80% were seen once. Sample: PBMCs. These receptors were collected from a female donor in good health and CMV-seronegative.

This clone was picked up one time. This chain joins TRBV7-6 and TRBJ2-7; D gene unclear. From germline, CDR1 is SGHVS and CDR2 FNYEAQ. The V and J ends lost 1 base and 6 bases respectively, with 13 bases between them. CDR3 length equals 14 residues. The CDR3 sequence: CASSLVTEFGEQYF. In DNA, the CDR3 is TGTGCCAGCAGCTTAGTCACAGAATTTGGCGAGCAGTACTTC.

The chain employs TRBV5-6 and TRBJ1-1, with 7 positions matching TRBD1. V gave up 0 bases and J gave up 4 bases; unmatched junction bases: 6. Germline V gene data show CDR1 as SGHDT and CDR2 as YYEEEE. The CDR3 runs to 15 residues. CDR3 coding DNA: TGTGCCAGCAGCTTGGACAGGGGTCGTGGCACTGAAGCTTTCTTT. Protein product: CASSLDRGRGTEAFF. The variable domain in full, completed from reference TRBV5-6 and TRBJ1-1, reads DAGVTQSPTHLIKTRGQQVTLRCSPKSGHDTVSWYQQALGQGPQFIFQYYEEEERQRGNFPDRFSGHQFPNYSSELNVNALLLGDSALYLCASSLDRGRGTEAFFGQGTRLTVV.

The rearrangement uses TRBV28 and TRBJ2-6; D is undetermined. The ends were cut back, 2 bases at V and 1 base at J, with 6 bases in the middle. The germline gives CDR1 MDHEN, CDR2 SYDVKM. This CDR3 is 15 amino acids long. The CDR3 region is CASSLAGSGANVLTF. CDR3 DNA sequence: TGTGCCAGCAGTTTAGCCGGGTCTGGGGCCAACGTCCTGACTTTC.

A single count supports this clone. This CDR3 is CASSETQRPNTEAFF. As DNA, the CDR3 is TGTGCCAGCAGTGAAACTCAGCGCCCGAACACTGAAGCTTTCTTT. The V call is TRBV6-1, the J call TRBJ1-1; D not certain. Germline CDR1 and CDR2: MNHNS and SASEGT. Trimming removed 2 bases at V and 1 base at J, with 11 bases between. The CDR3 spans 15 residues.